The entry below describes one T cell receptor beta chain. The CDR3 extends over 13 amino acids. From germline, CDR1 is DFQATT and CDR2 SNEGSKA (reference sequence). V was pared by 3 bases and J by 0 bases, with 7 bases between. These data are taken from a study of response to subunit inactivated influenza vaccine. TCRdb re-called the RT-PCR reads through MiXCR, storing one row per CDR3 protein. The table shows more than 550,000 distinct CDR3 sequences, with approximately 10% occurring only once. This chain links TRBV20-1 with TRBJ2-3; D is unclear. The TCR sequence derives from a man between 45 and 60 years old who received an inactivated influenza vaccine. The sample in question was PBMCs from blood, obtained on the day of vaccination. The CDR3 protein is CSARDVSTDTQYF. DNA for the CDR3: TGCAGTGCTAGGGACGTAAGCACAGATACGCAGTATTTT.